One sample yielded the 3 T cell receptor beta chains listed below, sequenced in a study of T cell responses to AZD1222 COVID-19 vaccine. Produced via immunoSEQ multiplex PCR; TCRdb's table is partial and in-frame only. This sample has under 150,000 clones, with 93% found just once. Material: peripheral blood, obtained on day 0 of AZD1222 vaccination. All receptors derive from an adult in good health.

The CDR3 DNA sequence: TGTGCCAGCAGCCGGGCGGCCTTACAAGAGACCCAGTACTTC. Translated: CASSRAALQETQYF. This rearrangement joins TRBV3-1 (or the pseudogene TRBV3-2) to TRBJ2-5; D is uncertain. The germline CDR1 and CDR2 sequences are LGHDT and YNNKEL (reference sequence). The CDR3 totals 14 residues. The V and J ends lost 4 bases and 2 bases respectively, with 11 bases between them.

The J gene is TRBJ2-3, the V gene TRBV19, with D unclear. Trimming took 1 base from V and 3 from J, leaving 8 bases between them. There are 14 residues in the CDR3. Germline CDR1 and CDR2: LNHDA and SQIVND (reference sequence). CDR3 coding DNA: TGTGCCAGTAGTATAGCCCACGGGACAGATACGCAGTATTTT. It specifies CASSIAHGTDTQYF.

The CDR3 loop reads CASSLTGSEYTEAFF. CDR3 nucleotide sequence: TGTGCCAGCAGTCTTACCGGGTCAGAATACACTGAAGCTTTCTTT. The chain joins TRBV7-3 to TRBJ1-1, with D unclear. The germline V and J ends were trimmed by 6 bases and 3 bases, with 17 bases remaining between them. The germline CDR1 and CDR2 sequences are SGHTA and FQGTGA. The CDR3 is 15 residues long.